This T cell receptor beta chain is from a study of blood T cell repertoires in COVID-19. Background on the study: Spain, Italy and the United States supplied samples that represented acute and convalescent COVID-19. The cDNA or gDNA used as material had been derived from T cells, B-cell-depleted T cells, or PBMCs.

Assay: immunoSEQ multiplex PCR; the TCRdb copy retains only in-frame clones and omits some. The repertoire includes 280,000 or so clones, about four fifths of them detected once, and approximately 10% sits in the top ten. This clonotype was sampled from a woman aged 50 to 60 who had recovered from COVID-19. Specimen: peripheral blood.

CDR3 bases: TGCAGCGTTGGGGGATCAGGGGCAAGGGCTTTCTTT. This sequence encodes CSVGGSGARAFF. This rearrangement joins TRBV29-1 to TRBJ1-1, with D tentatively TRBD1 (6 bases). Germline V gene sequence: CDR1 SQVTM, CDR2 ANQGSEA. With 4 bases removed from V and 11 bases from J, the gap between germline ends came to 17 bases. This CDR3 has 12 amino acids.